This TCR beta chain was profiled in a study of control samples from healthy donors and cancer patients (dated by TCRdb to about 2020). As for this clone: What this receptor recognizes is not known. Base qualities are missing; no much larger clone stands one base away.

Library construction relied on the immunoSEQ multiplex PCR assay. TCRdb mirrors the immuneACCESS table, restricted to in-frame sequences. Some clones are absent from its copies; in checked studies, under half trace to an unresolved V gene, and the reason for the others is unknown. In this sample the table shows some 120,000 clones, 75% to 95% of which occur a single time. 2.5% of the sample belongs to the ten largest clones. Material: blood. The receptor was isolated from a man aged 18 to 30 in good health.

The DNA reads TGTGCCAGCAGCTTGGAAGGTGCTAGCTCCTACAATGAGCAGTTCTTC. Translated, this is CASSLEGASSYNEQFF. The chain uses TRBV5-4 and TRBJ2-1, with the D segment identity uncertain. The germline V gene encodes CDR1 SGHNT and CDR2 YYREEE (reference sequence). Its CDR3 holds 16 amino acids, cysteine through phenylalanine. This entry keeps only the CDR3 DNA: 48 bases, framed from base 1. Trimming removed 0 bases from V and 0 bases from J, leaving 10 bases between the germline ends.